What follows are 9 T cell receptor beta chains derived from one specimen sequenced in a study of control samples from healthy donors and cancer patients (dated by TCRdb to between 2020 and 2021). Library prep was done by the immunoSEQ multiplex PCR assay. TCRdb re-hosts the immuneACCESS table, in-frame sequences only. Its copies lack some clones; in the studies checked, an unresolved V gene accounts for under half of them, and the cause for the rest is not known. The sample table lists more than 95,000 clones, 85% to 95% of them with a count of one. The top ten hold 0.58% of the sample. Material: PBMCs. These TCRs come from a man older than 75 with head and neck cancer.

V and J are TRBV15 and TRBJ2-7; 12 positions match TRBD2. This CDR3 has 15 amino acids. V trimming: 1 base; J trimming: 7 bases; junction bases outside the gene matches: 5. CDR1 is LNHNV, CDR2 YYDKDF, per germline (reference sequence). CDR3 amino acids: CATSRVGTSGSEQYF. The CDR3 DNA follows: TGTGCCACCAGCAGAGTGGGGACTAGCGGGTCTGAGCAGTACTTC.

V and J are TRBV5-1 and TRBJ2-7; tentatively, D is TRBD2 (5 bases). The CDR3 is made up of 14 amino acids. Germline CDR1 SGHRS, CDR2 YFSETQ. Deletions cut 1 base from V and 3 bases from J, with 11 bases between. The CDR3 here is CASSLPRTDYEQYF. For the CDR3, the DNA is TGCGCCAGCAGCTTGCCCCGGACTGACTACGAGCAGTACTTC.

The table lists this clone with a few counts. V is TRBV5-4 and J is TRBJ2-3; 9 positions match TRBD1. In germline, CDR1 is SGHNT, CDR2 YYREEE (reference sequence). V lost 1 base and J lost 1; bases outside the gene matches: 1. The CDR3 length is 15 residues. The CDR3 sequence: CASSLRTGGTDTQYF. The DNA for the CDR3 is TGTGCCAGCAGCTTGCGGACAGGGGGCACAGATACGCAGTATTTT.

This chain links TRBV5-5 with TRBJ1-2; the match to TRBD1 covers 7 bases. This CDR3 comprises 17 residues. V shed 0 bases, J shed 6 bases, and the junction held 14 bases outside the gene matches. Germline assignment: CDR1 SGHKS and CDR2 YYEKEE (reference sequence). The CDR3 reads CASSLDSRGAAHNGYTF. CDR3 DNA sequence: TGTGCCAGCAGCTTGGATAGCAGGGGGGCCGCCCATAATGGCTACACCTTC.

The V gene is TRBV30, the J gene TRBJ1-6; D perhaps matches TRBD1 (5 bases). The germline V gene has CDR1 GTSNPN and CDR2 SVGIG (reference sequence). This CDR3 is 14 amino acids long. Trimming pared 2 bases from V and 4 bases from J, leaving 9 bases between. DNA of the CDR3: TGTGCCTGGAGTCCGGGACGTTATAATTCACCCCTCCACTTT. Protein sequence: CAWSPGRYNSPLHF.

The CDR3, as DNA: TGTGCCAGCAGTGTGACAGGACCCCTCCACTTT. Its translation: CASSVTGPLHF. The chain recombines TRBV2 with TRBJ1-6, with D possibly matching TRBD1 (6 bases). Germline V gene lookup returns CDR1 SNHLY and CDR2 FYNNEI. CDR3 length equals 11 residues. V was pared by 4 bases and J by 12 bases, with 7 bases between.

The chain has TRBV7-9 and TRBJ2-1; 10 bases line up with TRBD2. Germline assignment: CDR1 SEHNR and CDR2 FQNEAQ (reference sequence). The CDR3 runs to 16 residues. Trimming removed 0 bases from V and 2 bases from J; junction bases left unmatched: 1. CDR3 coding DNA: TGTGCCAGCAGCTTAGCGAGCGGGGGGGCCTACAATGAGCAGTTCTTC. Translating it yields CASSLASGGAYNEQFF.

Remarks on this clone: The sample contains more than one DNA sequence encoding this CDR3. The CDR3 protein is CASSPGQASYEQYF. The CDR3 nucleotides are TGTGCCAGCTCACCAGGACAGGCGTCCTACGAGCAGTACTTC. The chain uses TRBV18 and TRBJ2-7; 7 nucleotides align to TRBD1. From germline, CDR1 is KGHSH and CDR2 LQKENI. The trim removed 2 bases at V and 1 base at J, leaving 2 bases unmatched. The CDR3 length is 14 residues. Complete variable domain (other parts from reference TRBV18 and TRBJ2-7): NAGVMQNPRHLVRRRGQEARLRCSPMKGHSHVYWYRQLPEEGLKFMVYLQKENIIDESGMPKERFSAEFPKEGPSILRIQQVVRGDSAAYFCASSPGQASYEQYFGPGTRLTVT.

The chain links TRBV15 to TRBJ1-1, with TRBD1 identical over 7 bases. Germline CDR1 is LNHNV and CDR2 is YYDKDF (reference sequence). The CDR3 totals 15 residues. V shed 4 bases, J shed 0 bases, and the junction held 5 bases outside the gene matches. The CDR3 loop reads CATSKGAGVNTEAFF. In DNA form, the CDR3 reads TGTGCCACCAGCAAGGGGGCAGGGGTGAACACTGAAGCTTTCTTT.